This T cell receptor beta chain comes out of a study of blood T cell repertoires in COVID-19. Repertoires were generated with immunoSEQ multiplex PCR, while TCRdb's copy carries only in-frame clones and drops some. The sample carries under 500,000 clones, around nine tenths recorded once. Losses at the gene ends were 3 bases for V and 2 bases for J; bases not matched to a gene: 3. The CDR3 contains 15 residues. From germline, CDR1 is SGHRS and CDR2 YFSETQ. V and J are TRBV5-1 and TRBJ2-1; 9 positions match TRBD1. The specimen was peripheral blood. This TCR was sampled from a woman under 40 with acute or convalescent COVID-19. CDR3 sequence: CASSSTGGPYNEQFF. In DNA, the CDR3 is TGCGCCAGCAGCTCGACAGGGGGGCCCTACAATGAGCAGTTCTTC.